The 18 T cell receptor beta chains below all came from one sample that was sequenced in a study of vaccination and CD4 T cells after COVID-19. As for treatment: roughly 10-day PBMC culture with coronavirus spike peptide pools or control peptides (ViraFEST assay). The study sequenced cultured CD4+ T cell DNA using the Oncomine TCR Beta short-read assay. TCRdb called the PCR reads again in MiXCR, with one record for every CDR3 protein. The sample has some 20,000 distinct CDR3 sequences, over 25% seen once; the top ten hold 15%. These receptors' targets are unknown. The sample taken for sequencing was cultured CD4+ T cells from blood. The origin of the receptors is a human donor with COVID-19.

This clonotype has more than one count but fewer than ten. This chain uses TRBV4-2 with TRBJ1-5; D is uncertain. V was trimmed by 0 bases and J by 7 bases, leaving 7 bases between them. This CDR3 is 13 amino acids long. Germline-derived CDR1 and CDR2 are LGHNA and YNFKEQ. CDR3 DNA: TGTGCCAGCAGCCAAGAGGGAGGGCAGCCCCAGCATTTT. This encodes CASSQEGGQPQHF.

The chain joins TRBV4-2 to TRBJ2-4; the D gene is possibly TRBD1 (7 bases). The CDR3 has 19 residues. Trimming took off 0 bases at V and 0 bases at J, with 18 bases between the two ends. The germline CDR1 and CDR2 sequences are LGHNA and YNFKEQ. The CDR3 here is CASSQDSGGTDLAKNIQYF. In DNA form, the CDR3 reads TGTGCCAGCAGCCAAGATAGTGGGGGGACAGACCTAGCCAAAAACATTCAGTACTTC.

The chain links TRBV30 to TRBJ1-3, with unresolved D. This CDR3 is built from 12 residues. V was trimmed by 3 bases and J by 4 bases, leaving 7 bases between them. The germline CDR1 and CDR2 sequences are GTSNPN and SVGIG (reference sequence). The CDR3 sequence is CAWSLGGNTIYF. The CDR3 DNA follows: TGTGCCTGGAGCCTCGGCGGAAACACCATATATTTT.

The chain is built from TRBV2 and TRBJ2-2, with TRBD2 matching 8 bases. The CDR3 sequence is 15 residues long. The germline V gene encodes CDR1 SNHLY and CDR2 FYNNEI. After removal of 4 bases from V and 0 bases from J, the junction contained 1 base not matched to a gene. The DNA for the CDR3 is TGTGCCAGCAGTGGGACTAGCCCGAACACCGGGGAGCTGTTTTTT. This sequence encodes CASSGTSPNTGELFF. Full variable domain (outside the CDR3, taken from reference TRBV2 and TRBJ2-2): EPEVTQTPSHQVTQMGQEVILRCVPISNHLYFYWYRQILGQKVEFLVSFYNNEISEKSEIFDDQFSVERPDGSNFTLKIRSTKLEDSAMYFCASSGTSPNTGELFFGEGSRLTVL.

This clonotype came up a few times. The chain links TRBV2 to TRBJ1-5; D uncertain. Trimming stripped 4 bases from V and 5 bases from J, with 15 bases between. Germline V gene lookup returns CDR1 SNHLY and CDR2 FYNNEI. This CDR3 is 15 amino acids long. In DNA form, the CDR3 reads TGTGCCAGCAGTGTTACCTCGACTTTGGATCAGCCCCAGCATTTT. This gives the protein CASSVTSTLDQPQHF.

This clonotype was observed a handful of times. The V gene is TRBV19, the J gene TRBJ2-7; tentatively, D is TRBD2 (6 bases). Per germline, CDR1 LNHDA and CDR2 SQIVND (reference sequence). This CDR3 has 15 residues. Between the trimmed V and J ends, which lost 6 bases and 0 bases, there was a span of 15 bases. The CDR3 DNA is TGTGCCAGTAGGTTGGGGAGGCAGAGCTCCTACGAGCAGTACTTC. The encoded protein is CASRLGRQSSYEQYF.

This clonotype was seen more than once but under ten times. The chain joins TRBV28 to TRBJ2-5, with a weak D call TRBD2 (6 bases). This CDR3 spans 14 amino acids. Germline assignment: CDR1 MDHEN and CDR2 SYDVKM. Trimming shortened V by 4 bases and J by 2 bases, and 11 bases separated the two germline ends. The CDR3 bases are TGTGCCAGCAGTTCTCCAGGGAGGCAAGAGACCCAGTACTTC. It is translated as CASSSPGRQETQYF.

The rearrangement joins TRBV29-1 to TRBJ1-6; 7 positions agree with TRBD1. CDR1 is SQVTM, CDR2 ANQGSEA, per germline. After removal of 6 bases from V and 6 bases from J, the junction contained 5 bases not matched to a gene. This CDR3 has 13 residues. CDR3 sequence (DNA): TGCAGCGTAAAGGGACAGTTTAATTCACCCCTCCACTTT. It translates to CSVKGQFNSPLHF. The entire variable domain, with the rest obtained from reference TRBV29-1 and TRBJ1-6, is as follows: SAVISQKPSRDICQRGTSLTIQCQVDSQVTMMFWYRQQPGQSLTLIATANQGSEATYESGFVIDKFPISRPNLTFSTLTVSNMSPEDSSIYLCSVKGQFNSPLHFGNGTRLTVT.

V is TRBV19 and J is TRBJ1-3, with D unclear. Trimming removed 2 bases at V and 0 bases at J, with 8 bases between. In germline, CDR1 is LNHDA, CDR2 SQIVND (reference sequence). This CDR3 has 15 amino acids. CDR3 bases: TGTGCCAGTAGTATATCGACGGCCTCTGGAAACACCATATATTTT. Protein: CASSISTASGNTIYF.

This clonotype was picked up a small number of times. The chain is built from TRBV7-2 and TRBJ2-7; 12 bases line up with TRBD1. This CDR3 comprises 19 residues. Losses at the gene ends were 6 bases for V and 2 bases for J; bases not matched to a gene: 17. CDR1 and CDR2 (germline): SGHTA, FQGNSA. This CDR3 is CASSFRDRGRGGPTYEQYF. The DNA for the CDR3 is TGTGCCAGCAGTTTCCGGGACAGGGGGCGCGGTGGCCCAACCTACGAGCAGTACTTC.

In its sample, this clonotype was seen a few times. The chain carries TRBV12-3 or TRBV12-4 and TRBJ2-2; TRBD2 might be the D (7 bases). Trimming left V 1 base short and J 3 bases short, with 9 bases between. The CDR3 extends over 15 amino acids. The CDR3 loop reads CASSLGGGYTGELFF. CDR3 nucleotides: TGTGCCAGCAGTTTAGGCGGGGGCTACACCGGGGAGCTGTTTTTT.

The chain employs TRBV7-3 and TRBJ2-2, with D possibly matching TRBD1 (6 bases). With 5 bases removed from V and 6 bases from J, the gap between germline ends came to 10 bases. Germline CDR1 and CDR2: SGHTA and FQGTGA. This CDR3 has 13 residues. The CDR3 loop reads CASSLGQPGELFF. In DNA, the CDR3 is TGTGCCAGCAGCCTCGGACAGCCCGGGGAGCTGTTTTTT.

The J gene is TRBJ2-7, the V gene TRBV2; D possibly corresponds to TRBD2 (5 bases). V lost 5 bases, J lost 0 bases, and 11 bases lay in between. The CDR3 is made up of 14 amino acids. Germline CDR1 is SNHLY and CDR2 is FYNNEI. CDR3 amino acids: CASSPGFISYEQYF. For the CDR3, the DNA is TGTGCCAGCAGTCCGGGATTTATCTCCTACGAGCAGTACTTC.

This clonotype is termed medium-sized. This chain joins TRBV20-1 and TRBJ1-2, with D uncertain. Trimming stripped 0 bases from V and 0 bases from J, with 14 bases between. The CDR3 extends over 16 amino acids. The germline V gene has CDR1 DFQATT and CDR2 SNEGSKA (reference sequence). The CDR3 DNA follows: TGCAGTGCTAGAGATAAGGCGTCATCTGCTAACTATGGCTACACCTTC. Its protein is CSARDKASSANYGYTF.

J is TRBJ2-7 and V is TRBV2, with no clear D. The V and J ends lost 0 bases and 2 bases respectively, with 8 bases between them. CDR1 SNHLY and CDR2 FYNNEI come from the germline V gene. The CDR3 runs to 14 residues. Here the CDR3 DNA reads TGTGCCAGCAGTGAAGCCGTCGGCCCCTACGAGCAGTACTTC. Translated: CASSEAVGPYEQYF.

CDR3 loop: CASSPSGQAYEQYF. In DNA form, the CDR3 reads TGTGCCAGCAGCCCCTCGGGACAGGCCTACGAGCAGTACTTC. V usage is TRBV11-2 and J usage is TRBJ2-7, with 8 bases matching TRBD1. Per germline, CDR1 SGHAT and CDR2 FQNNGV. There are 14 residues in the CDR3. J was trimmed by 2 bases and V by 5 bases; bases with no gene match: 5. Looking up the rest from reference TRBV11-2 and TRBJ2-7 gives the full variable domain: EAGVAQSPRYKIIEKRQSVAFWCNPISGHATLYWYQQILGQGPKLLIQFQNNGVVDDSQLPKDRFSAERLKGVDSTLKIQPAKLEDSAVYLCASSPSGQAYEQYFGPGTRLTVT.

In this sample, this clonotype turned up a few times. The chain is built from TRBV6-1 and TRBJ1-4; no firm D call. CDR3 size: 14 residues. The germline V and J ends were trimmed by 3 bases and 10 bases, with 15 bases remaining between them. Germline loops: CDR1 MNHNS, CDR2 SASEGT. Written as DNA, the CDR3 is TGTGCCAGCAGTGATTTGGGCCGATCCGGAAAACTGTTTTTT. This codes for CASSDLGRSGKLFF.

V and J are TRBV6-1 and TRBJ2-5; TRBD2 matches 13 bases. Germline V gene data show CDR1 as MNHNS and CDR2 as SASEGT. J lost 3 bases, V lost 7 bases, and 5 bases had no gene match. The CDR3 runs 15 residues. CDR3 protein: CASIWTSGGKETQYF. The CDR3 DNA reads TGTGCCAGCATCTGGACTAGCGGGGGAAAAGAGACCCAGTACTTC.